This T cell receptor beta chain was sequenced during a study of human T cells and chemical hapten exposure. Overall study context: Mostly female, the patients presented with alopecia areata, totalis or universalis.

TCRdb reprocessed the RACE reads with MiXCR, giving one entry per CDR3 protein. The data show roughly 260,000 distinct CDR3 sequences, roughly 8.9% seen once. V gave up 5 bases and J gave up 4 bases; unmatched junction bases: 5. The CDR3 is 14 residues long. Noted time point: pre-sensitization, week 0. Treatment described: therapeutic diphenylcyclopropenone sensitization with weekly scalp DPC. This TCR derives from a woman in her thirties or forties with alopecia areata. Some clones in this sample may be carry-over from other donors' samples. The source was whole blood, collected in connection with sensitization to the hapten diphenylcyclopropenone (DPC). The chain recombines TRBV12-3 or TRBV12-4 with TRBJ1-2, with 9 bases that match TRBD1. The CDR3 nucleotides read TGTGCCAGCAGTATTACAGGGGGCCCCTATGGCTACACCTTC. Protein: CASSITGGPYGYTF.